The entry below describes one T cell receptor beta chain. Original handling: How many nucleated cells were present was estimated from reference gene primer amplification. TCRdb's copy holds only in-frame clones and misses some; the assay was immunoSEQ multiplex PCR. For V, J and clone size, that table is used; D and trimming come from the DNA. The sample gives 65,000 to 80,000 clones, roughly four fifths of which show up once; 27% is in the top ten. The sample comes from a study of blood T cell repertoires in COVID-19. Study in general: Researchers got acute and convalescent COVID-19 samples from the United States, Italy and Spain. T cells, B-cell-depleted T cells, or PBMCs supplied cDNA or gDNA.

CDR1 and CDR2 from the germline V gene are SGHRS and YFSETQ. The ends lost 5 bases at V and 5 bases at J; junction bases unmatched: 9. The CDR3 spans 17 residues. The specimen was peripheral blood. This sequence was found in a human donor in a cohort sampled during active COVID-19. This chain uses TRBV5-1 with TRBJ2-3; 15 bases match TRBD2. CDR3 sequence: CASSFRTSGGEEDTQYF. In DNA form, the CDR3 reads TGCGCCAGCAGTTTCCGGACTAGCGGGGGGGAGGAAGATACGCAGTATTTT.